This T cell receptor (beta chain) stems from a study of T cell responses to AZD1222 COVID-19 vaccine. The CDR3 totals 16 residues. Germline V CDR1 and CDR2: SNHLY, FYNNEI. Deletions cut 10 bases from V and 3 bases from J, with 25 bases between. On this clone: The antigen is unknown.

Clones were sequenced by immunoSEQ multiplex PCR, and TCRdb holds only the in-frame ones, with some missing. Among 15,000 or so clones listed, around 80% were seen once. Study conclusions and caveats: Across spike, vaccine-associated CD4 TCRs were found, dominant at 160-218 and 743-854.

V is TRBV2 and J is TRBJ2-7, with D possibly being TRBD1 (8 bases). The specimen was peripheral blood, collected 28 days after the second AZD1222 dose. The sequence was obtained from an adult who received the AZD1222 COVID-19 vaccine. The chain's CDR3 is CATSPGGQEGNYEQYF. The CDR3 bases are TGTGCCACCTCACCGGGGGGACAGGAGGGAAACTACGAGCAGTACTTC.